This T cell receptor (beta chain) was recovered during a study of shared clonotypes between healthy human individuals. A note on this clone: Its antigen is as yet unknown.

Per the original data handling: In the immunoSEQ data, sequences were junction-only and lacked quality scores, so filtering differed. Sequencing used immunoSEQ multiplex PCR; TCRdb keeps in-frame clones, though not all of them. V and J calls and clone size are copied from that table; D and trimming were computed from the DNA. This table holds about 820,000 clones, around 93% found once. Selected positively for CCR7 and CD45RO-negative, naive CD8 cells excluded terminally differentiated effector memory CD45RA+ cells. Germline lookup yields CDR1 MDHEN and CDR2 SYDVKM. J gave up 5 bases and V 6 bases, and 7 bases lay outside the gene matches. CDR3 length equals 14 residues. Study-level findings and limits: Across subsets, estimated richness was generally greater for naive than for memory populations. Across a handful of donors, naive CD4 shared around 5%, naive CD8 over 3%, memory CD4 2.3%, memory CD8 0.4% to 0.5%.

V usage is TRBV28 and J usage is TRBJ2-7, with 10 bases fitting TRBD1. The sample taken for sequencing was naive CD8+ T cells sorted from blood. This TCR came from a man aged 30-40 years in good health. The CDR3, as DNA: TGTGCCAGCAGGCCCCGACAGGGGGCCGACGAGCAGTACTTC. This codes for CASRPRQGADEQYF. The full variable domain, its missing parts supplied by reference TRBV28 and TRBJ2-7, is DVKVTQSSRYLVKRTGEKVFLECVQDMDHENMFWYRQDPGLGLRLIYFSYDVKMKEKGDIPEGYSVSREKKERFSLILESASTNQTSMYLCASRPRQGADEQYFGPGTRLTVT.